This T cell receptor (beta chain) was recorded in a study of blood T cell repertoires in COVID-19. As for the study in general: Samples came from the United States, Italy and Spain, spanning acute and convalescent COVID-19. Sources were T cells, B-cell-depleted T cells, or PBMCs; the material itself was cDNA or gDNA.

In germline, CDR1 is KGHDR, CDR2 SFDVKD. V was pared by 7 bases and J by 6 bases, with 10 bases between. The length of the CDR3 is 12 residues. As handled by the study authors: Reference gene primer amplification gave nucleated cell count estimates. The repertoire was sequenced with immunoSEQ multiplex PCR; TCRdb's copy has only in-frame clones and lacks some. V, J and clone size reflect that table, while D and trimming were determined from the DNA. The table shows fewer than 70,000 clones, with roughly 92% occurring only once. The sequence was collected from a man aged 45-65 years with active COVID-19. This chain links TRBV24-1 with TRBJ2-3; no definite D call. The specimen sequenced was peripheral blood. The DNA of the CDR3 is TGTGCCACCAGCAACGAGGTGGATACGCAGTATTTT. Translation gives CATSNEVDTQYF.